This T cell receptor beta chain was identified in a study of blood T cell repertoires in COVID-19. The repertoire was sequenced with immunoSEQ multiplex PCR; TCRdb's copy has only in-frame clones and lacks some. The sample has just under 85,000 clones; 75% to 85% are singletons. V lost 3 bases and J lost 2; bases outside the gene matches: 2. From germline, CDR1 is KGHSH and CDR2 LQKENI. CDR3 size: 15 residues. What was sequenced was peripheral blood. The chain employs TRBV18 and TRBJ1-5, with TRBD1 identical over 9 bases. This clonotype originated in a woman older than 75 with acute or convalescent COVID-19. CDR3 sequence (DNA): TGTGCCAGCTCACCCCGACAGGGGGGCAATCAGCCCCAGCATTTT. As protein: CASSPRQGGNQPQHF.